These 27 T cell receptor beta chains came from one sample sequenced in a study of CD4 T cells in relation to SARS-CoV-2 and coronaviruses. These receptors' targets are unknown. TCRdb keeps only in-frame clones here, not all; method: immunoSEQ multiplex PCR. Of about 30,000 clones in the sample, less than 85% are singletons; the top ten hold roughly 14%. Before the COVID-19 pandemic, during about 2011-2018, CD4+ T cells were taken from unexposed donors. CD4+ T cells were isolated from the cells after 10 days of culture. The sample was CD4+ T cells from PBMCs, cultured in vitro. The receptors here all came from a human donor in good health.

The rearrangement joins TRBV11-3 to TRBJ2-1; D not resolved. The CDR3 is 15 amino acids. Germline CDR1 is SGHNT and CDR2 is YENEEA. V gave up 5 bases and J gave up 8 bases, with 19 bases separating them. CDR3 sequence (DNA): TGTGCCAGCAGCCCCCGATCCCGGCTAGACGATGAGCAGTTCTTC. Translating it yields CASSPRSRLDDEQFF.

The rearrangement joins TRBV18 to TRBJ2-7, with 7 bases identical to TRBD2. The CDR3 loop spans 16 amino acids. Losses at the gene ends were 0 bases for V and 0 bases for J; bases not matched to a gene: 5. The germline gives CDR1 KGHSH, CDR2 LQKENI. The CDR3 region has the DNA TGTGCCAGCTCACCACCCGGGCGGGGGTCCTCCTACGAGCAGTACTTC. Translating gives CASSPPGRGSSYEQYF.

This chain uses TRBV6-5 with TRBJ2-7; a possible D gene is TRBD2 (6 bases). Per germline, CDR1 MNHEY and CDR2 SVGAGI. The CDR3 contains 15 residues. With 0 bases removed from V and 1 base from J, the gap between germline ends came to 10 bases. CDR3 in amino acids: CASSYSSGTSYEQYF. The CDR3 DNA sequence: TGTGCCAGCAGTTACTCGTCCGGGACTTCCTACGAGCAGTACTTC.

The chain employs TRBV13 and TRBJ1-1, with D uncertain. This CDR3 is 14 amino acids long. Germline assignment: CDR1 PRHDT and CDR2 FYEKMQ (reference sequence). V gave up 5 bases and J gave up 6 bases, with 16 bases separating them. The CDR3 loop is CASSAGVGRAEAFF. The DNA for the CDR3 is TGTGCCAGCAGCGCTGGCGTTGGTCGGGCTGAAGCTTTCTTT.

The chain links TRBV27 to TRBJ2-7; weak D call: TRBD1 (5 bases). The ends were cut back, 6 bases at V and 4 bases at J, with 19 bases in the middle. Germline CDR1 and CDR2: MNHEY and SMNVEV (reference sequence). The CDR3 runs to 15 residues. CDR3 region: CASRRRPRVEYEQYF. DNA for the CDR3: TGTGCCAGCAGACGACGCCCCAGGGTAGAATACGAGCAGTACTTC.

The CDR3 protein is CASSGPPGVGMNTEAFF. The CDR3 nucleotides are TGTGCCAGTAGTGGACCTCCTGGCGTCGGAATGAACACTGAAGCTTTCTTT. This chain connects TRBV19 to TRBJ1-1; D is uncertain. The germline CDR1 and CDR2 sequences are LNHDA and SQIVND (reference sequence). V gave up 5 bases and J gave up 0 bases, with 19 bases separating them. CDR3 size: 17 residues.

This clone came up a few times. The V call is TRBV5-4, the J call TRBJ2-7; 14 positions agree with TRBD2. From germline, CDR1 is SGHNT and CDR2 YYREEE (reference sequence). The junction had 4 bases not matched to a gene; V was cut back by 4 bases and J by 1 base. This CDR3 comprises 16 residues. For the CDR3, the DNA is TGTGCCAGCAGCCAGGGACTAGCGGGGGTATCCTACGAGCAGTACTTC. It codes for CASSQGLAGVSYEQYF.

This chain connects TRBV6-5 to TRBJ1-5; D gene ambiguous. Germline lookup yields CDR1 MNHEY and CDR2 SVGAGI. The CDR3 covers 13 residues. V shed 0 bases and J shed 7 bases, with 7 bases lying between them. CDR3 amino acids: CASSYSSGQPQHF. The CDR3 DNA follows: TGTGCCAGCAGTTACTCGAGCGGACAGCCCCAGCATTTT.

The chain couples TRBV10-3 to TRBJ2-5; 10 nucleotides line up with TRBD1. The CDR3 contains 15 residues. Trimming removed 0 bases from V and 7 bases from J; junction bases left unmatched: 5. Germline CDR1 ENHRY, CDR2 SYGVKD. The CDR3 DNA reads as TGTGCCATCAGTGAGTCTGGACAGGGGGGTCGGACCCAGTACTTC. The encoded protein is CAISESGQGGRTQYF.

The chain joins TRBV6-6 to TRBJ2-5; D is undetermined. Germline-derived CDR1 and CDR2 are MNHNY and SVGAGI (reference sequence). V was cut by 2 bases and J by 0 bases, with 1 base left in between. The CDR3 extends over 12 amino acids. For the CDR3, the DNA is TGTGCCAGCAGTTACAACCAAGAGACCCAGTACTTC. It encodes CASSYNQETQYF.

The rearrangement uses TRBV3-1 (or the pseudogene TRBV3-2) and TRBJ2-7; D gene ambiguous. Germline lookup yields CDR1 LGHDT and CDR2 YNNKEL (reference sequence). This CDR3 region has 15 residues. V shed 1 base and J shed 3 bases, with 13 bases lying between them. The CDR3 reads CASSQGIRWGYEQYF. As DNA, the CDR3 is TGTGCCAGCAGCCAAGGGATCAGGTGGGGCTACGAGCAGTACTTC.

V gene TRBV11-2 combines with J gene TRBJ1-3; no clear D. V gave up 1 base and J gave up 1 base, with 11 bases separating them. The CDR3 totals 16 residues. Per germline, CDR1 SGHAT and CDR2 FQNNGV. CDR3 in amino acids: CASSLVQRYSGNTIYF. DNA for the CDR3: TGTGCCAGCAGCTTAGTTCAGCGCTATTCTGGAAACACCATATATTTT. The full variable domain, its missing parts supplied by reference TRBV11-2 and TRBJ1-3, is EAGVAQSPRYKIIEKRQSVAFWCNPISGHATLYWYQQILGQGPKLLIQFQNNGVVDDSQLPKDRFSAERLKGVDSTLKIQPAKLEDSAVYLCASSLVQRYSGNTIYFGEGSWLTVV.

The rearrangement links TRBV6-1 to TRBJ2-1; D ambiguous. The CDR3 totals 15 residues. Germline V CDR1 and CDR2: MNHNS, SASEGT. With 2 bases removed from V and 0 bases from J, the gap between germline ends came to 8 bases. The CDR3 protein is CASSEISHSYNEQFF. CDR3 nucleotide sequence: TGTGCCAGCAGTGAAATTAGCCACTCCTACAATGAGCAGTTCTTC.

This chain joins TRBV7-2 and TRBJ2-2; TRBD2 agrees at 9 bases. The germline V gene encodes CDR1 SGHTA and CDR2 FQGNSA. This CDR3 region has 16 residues. Trimming cost V 5 bases and J 7 bases; bases outside gene matches: 11. CDR3 in DNA: TGTGCCAGCAGCCGTTCGGGCGGGGGGGCCGTCGGGGAGCTGTTTTTT. This sequence encodes CASSRSGGGAVGELFF.

This clone appeared a single time. The chain recombines TRBV21-1 with TRBJ1-4; TRBD1 is the table's D call, not checked against the DNA. TRBV21-1 represents a pseudogene. The CDR3 loop spans 15 amino acids. The CDR3 spells CASSKVRGPNEKLFF. The CDR3 DNA reads as TGTGCCAGCAGCAAAGTCAGGGGTCCTAATGAAAAACTGTTTTTT.

The gene calls are TRBV19 and TRBJ2-3, with 13 nucleotides matching TRBD2. Losses at the gene ends were 1 base for V and 3 bases for J; bases not matched to a gene: 7. Germline V gives CDR1 LNHDA, CDR2 SQIVND (reference sequence). The CDR3 consists of 18 residues. Written as DNA, the CDR3 is TGTGCCAGTAGTATAGTGGGACTAGCGGGGCTTATTACAGATACGCAGTATTTT. The encoded protein is CASSIVGLAGLITDTQYF.

This chain joins TRBV12-3 or TRBV12-4 and TRBJ1-4; 7 nucleotides match TRBD1. The length of the CDR3 is 13 residues. After removal of 6 bases from V and 5 bases from J, the junction contained 3 bases not matched to a gene. The DNA for the CDR3 is TGTGCCAGCAGCAGGGGGGAAAATGAAAAACTGTTTTTT. Encoded protein: CASSRGENEKLFF.

The rearrangement uses TRBV2 and TRBJ2-1; perhaps TRBD1 as D (6 bases). The germline V and J ends were trimmed by 7 bases and 3 bases, with 10 bases remaining between them. The CDR3 runs to 13 residues. Germline lookup yields CDR1 SNHLY and CDR2 FYNNEI. CDR3 residues: CASNIGGYNEQFF. DNA of the CDR3: TGTGCCAGCAACATAGGGGGCTACAATGAGCAGTTCTTC.

The chain employs TRBV10-3 and TRBJ2-7; 10 bases are a match to TRBD2. CDR3 length equals 15 residues. From germline, CDR1 is ENHRY and CDR2 SYGVKD. The J segment lost 2 bases and the V segment lost 10 bases, leaving 11 bases of the junction unmatched. CDR3 residues: CASGPRLAGPYEQYF. In DNA, the CDR3 is TGTGCCAGCGGACCAAGACTAGCGGGTCCCTACGAGCAGTACTTC.

The chain uses TRBV6-5 and TRBJ2-7; D is unresolved. The CDR3 has 14 residues. Germline loops: CDR1 MNHEY, CDR2 SVGAGI. Trimming shortened V by 7 bases and J by 0 bases, and 13 bases separated the two germline ends. The CDR3 loop reads CASTNWGSSYEQYF. CDR3 bases: TGTGCCAGCACCAACTGGGGTAGCTCCTACGAGCAGTACTTC.

This clone was counted only a few times. This chain uses TRBV27 with TRBJ1-6; a possible D gene is TRBD1 (6 bases). CDR1 MNHEY and CDR2 SMNVEV come from the germline V gene (reference sequence). The CDR3 covers 13 residues. Trimming removed 3 bases from V and 7 bases from J, with 7 bases in between. CDR3 loop: CASSFQGNSPLHF. The CDR3 DNA is TGTGCCAGCAGTTTCCAGGGGAATTCACCCCTCCACTTT.

The genes are TRBV30 and TRBJ2-5; 7 nucleotides match TRBD2. CDR1 and CDR2 (germline): GTSNPN, SVGIG (reference sequence). The CDR3 length is 14 residues. V trimming: 2 bases; J trimming: 5 bases; junction bases outside the gene matches: 8. CDR3 sequence (DNA): TGTGCCTGGAGTTTTAATAGGGGAGGGGAGACCCAGTACTTC. Residues: CAWSFNRGGETQYF. Full variable domain (outside the CDR3, taken from reference TRBV30 and TRBJ2-5): SQTIHQWPATLVQPVGSPLSLECTVEGTSNPNLYWYRQAAGRGLQLLFYSVGIGQISSEVPQNLSASRPQDRQFILSSKKLLLSDSGFYLCAWSFNRGGETQYFGPGTRLLVL.

CDR3 amino acids: CASSRTGGRGTQYF. The CDR3 bases are TGTGCCAGCAGCCGGACAGGGGGCAGGGGGACCCAGTACTTC. The chain links TRBV6-5 to TRBJ2-5, with 11 bases identical to TRBD1. This CDR3 contains 14 residues. Germline-derived CDR1 and CDR2 are MNHEY and SVGAGI. The ends lost 6 bases at V and 7 bases at J; junction bases unmatched: 7.

This chain joins TRBV3-1 (or the pseudogene TRBV3-2) and TRBJ1-2; 8 bases match TRBD1. The ends lost 1 base at V and 8 bases at J; junction bases unmatched: 9. CDR1 LGHDT and CDR2 YNNKEL come from the germline V gene (reference sequence). CDR3 size: 15 residues. The CDR3 nucleotides read TGTGCCAGCAGCCAAGTTCCGGGACAGGCGGGGGGCTACACCTTC. Residues: CASSQVPGQAGGYTF.

The chain carries TRBV6-5 and TRBJ2-7, with 7 bases identical to TRBD1. From germline, CDR1 is MNHEY and CDR2 SVGAGI. V trimming: 2 bases; J trimming: 3 bases; junction bases outside the gene matches: 10. The CDR3 is 16 residues long. The CDR3 bases are TGTGCCAGCAGTTACACTCGGACAGGAAGAAGCTACGAGCAGTACTTC. Translation gives CASSYTRTGRSYEQYF.

The chain is built from TRBV6-5 and TRBJ2-6; no definite D call. V lost 8 bases and J lost 1, with 9 bases in between. CDR1 and CDR2 from the germline V gene are MNHEY and SVGAGI. This CDR3 is 14 amino acids long. Here the CDR3 reads CASAARSGANVLTF. The CDR3 region has the DNA TGTGCCAGCGCCGCGAGGTCTGGGGCCAACGTCCTGACTTTC.

The gene calls are TRBV2 and TRBJ1-5; D remains unclear. Trimming cost V 0 bases and J 12 bases, with 9 bases left between them. The CDR3 consists of 12 residues. From germline, CDR1 is SNHLY and CDR2 FYNNEI. The CDR3 coding sequence is TGTGCCAGCAGTGAAGCGCGACGAGGCCAGCATTTT. Encoded protein: CASSEARRGQHF.